This T cell receptor beta chain is from a study of blood T cell repertoires in COVID-19 (dated by TCRdb to 2019 to 2021). A note on the overall study: The collaborator samples originated in the United States, Italy and Spain and spanned the acute and convalescent phases of COVID-19. Nearly every sample came with metadata listing a de-identified subject ID, COVID-19 status, age in years and sex. A freely available public database, intended as a resource for researchers studying the immune response to SARS-CoV-2, is where the repertoires were released. Where available, HLA class I and class II types were obtained from metadata supplied by the sample provider rather than from assay-based typing. The samples were drawn from two sources: the first 160 participants of the ongoing ImmuneRACE study, and over 950 subjects contributed by 6 global collaborators. The material from the prospective study consisted of cDNA or gDNA derived from T cells, B-cell-depleted T cells, or PBMCs. The dataset comprised deeply sampled blood TCRbeta repertoires from subjects exposed to, actively infected with, or recovered from COVID-19.

CDR1 MRHNA and CDR2 SNTAGT are derived from the germline V gene. Reading from cysteine to phenylalanine, the CDR3 counts 13 amino acids. CDR3 DNA is the only sequence kept; it has 39 bases, read in frame from the first base. Here V drops 6 bases and J drops 7 bases, and the junction holds 6 bases not matched to any gene. TCRbeta CDR3 regions were amplified from genomic DNA using the immunoSEQ Assay, a bias-controlled multiplex PCR. In the paper's pipeline: Nucleated cell counts per sample were estimated from amplification of reference gene primers within the assay. Sequence reads were collapsed and filtered to measure the absolute abundance of every unique TCRbeta CDR3 rearrangement. Productive Simpson clonality was computed per sample as the square root of Simpson's diversity index over productive rearrangements. TCRdb's version of the immuneACCESS table is confined to in-frame rearrangements and falls short of the full clone set. An unresolved V gene accounts for under half of the shortfall where checked; the remainder is of unknown origin. V, J and clone size are those of that table, while D and trimming were read from the DNA. The sample data list tens of thousands of clones, and roughly nine tenths of these were observed just once. Jointly, the top ten make up just over 9% of the sample.

Collaborating institutions collected whole blood in K2EDTA tubes following their own protocols. For TCRbeta analysis, collaborators shipped samples in one of three forms: frozen whole blood, isolated PBMCs, or DNA extracted from either of those sample types. For this clone: Its antigen has not been determined. Nothing much larger sits one base from this clone, and base qualities are not available.

What the study reported, not specific to this receptor: The amount of clinical and demographic metadata varied by source and participant and was provided uncurated.

The clonotype comes from a human donor in a cohort sampled during active COVID-19. Recombination linked TRBV6-4 to TRBJ1-5; 7 bases in the junction line up with TRBD1. Sequencing used peripheral blood. DNA sequence: TGTGCCAGCAGACAGGGGTTCAGCCAGCCCCAGCATTTT. It is translated as CASRQGFSQPQHF.